A selection of T cell receptor beta chains follows, all from one sample in a study of human versus mouse CDR3 diversity and MHC coevolution. Produced via immunoSEQ multiplex PCR; TCRdb's table is partial and in-frame only. This table has 50,000 to 70,000 clones, 90% to 95% appearing once. Input material: naive CD4+ T cells from blood. All receptors come from a person between 55 and 70 years old in good health. Each CDR3 is given with its conserved first and last residue. A D gene is named only where the DNA matches it firmly. Only some rows state a clone size, as once, few, many or a class for expanded clones.

v_call: TRBV5-1
j_call: TRBJ2-7
clone_size: NA
d_call: NA
cdr3_aa: CASSADGSGYEQYF
cdr3_nt: TGCGCCAGCAGCGCGGATGGTAGCGGCTACGAGCAGTACTTC

v_call: TRBV2
j_call: TRBJ1-6
clone_size: NA
d_call: NA
cdr3_aa: CASSENRLTLHF
cdr3_nt: TGTGCCAGCAGTGAAAACCGACTGACCCTCCACTTT

v_call: TRBV5-1
j_call: TRBJ2-1
clone_size: NA
d_call: TRBD2
cdr3_aa: CASSLERTSGNEQFF
cdr3_nt: TGCGCCAGCAGCTTGGAAAGGACTAGCGGCAATGAGCAGTTCTTC

v_call: TRBV27
j_call: TRBJ2-5
clone_size: NA
d_call: TRBD2
cdr3_aa: CASSPSGIETQYF
cdr3_nt: TGTGCCAGCAGTCCTAGCGGGATAGAGACCCAGTACTTC

v_call: TRBV19
j_call: TRBJ1-2
clone_size: NA
d_call: TRBD1
cdr3_aa: CASSMDRGSGYTF
cdr3_nt: TGTGCCAGTAGTATGGACAGGGGTAGTGGCTACACCTTC

v_call: TRBV5-6
j_call: TRBJ1-5
clone_size: few
d_call: NA
cdr3_aa: CASNRGGNNQPQHF
cdr3_nt: TGTGCCAGCAACCGGGGGGGCAACAATCAGCCCCAGCATTTT

v_call: TRBV5-1
j_call: TRBJ2-5
clone_size: NA
d_call: TRBD2
cdr3_aa: CASSLAELAGGQETQYF
cdr3_nt: TGCGCCAGCAGCTTGGCGGAGTTAGCGGGAGGGCAAGAGACCCAGTACTTC

v_call: TRBV18
j_call: TRBJ1-2
clone_size: once
d_call: TRBD1
cdr3_aa: CASSPAGPGQTYGYTF
cdr3_nt: TGTGCCAGCTCACCAGCCGGACCGGGACAGACCTATGGCTACACCTTC

v_call: TRBV21-1
j_call: TRBJ2-5
clone_size: NA
d_call: NA
cdr3_aa: CASSGRDSQGETQYF
cdr3_nt: TGTGCCAGCAGCGGACGGGACTCTCAAGGGGAGACCCAGTACTTC

v_call: TRBV6-4
j_call: TRBJ2-3
clone_size: NA
d_call: TRBD2
cdr3_aa: CASSALAGPTDTQYF
cdr3_nt: TGTGCCAGCAGTGCCCTAGCGGGGCCCACAGATACGCAGTATTTT

v_call: TRBV5-1
j_call: TRBJ2-7
clone_size: NA
d_call: NA
cdr3_aa: CASSITGDYEQYF
cdr3_nt: TGCGCCAGCAGCATAACAGGAGACTACGAGCAGTACTTC

v_call: TRBV9
j_call: TRBJ2-5
clone_size: NA
d_call: NA
cdr3_aa: CASSPRDSPLQETQYF
cdr3_nt: TGTGCCAGCAGCCCCCGGGACTCGCCCCTCCAAGAGACCCAGTACTTC

v_call: TRBV7-9
j_call: TRBJ2-5
clone_size: NA
d_call: NA
cdr3_aa: CATHAGVQETQYF
cdr3_nt: TGTGCCACCCATGCCGGGGTTCAAGAGACCCAGTACTTC

v_call: TRBV9
j_call: TRBJ2-1
clone_size: NA
d_call: TRBD2
cdr3_aa: CASSVLAGVGDEQFF
cdr3_nt: TGTGCCAGCAGCGTTCTAGCGGGAGTTGGCGATGAGCAGTTCTTC

v_call: TRBV5-4
j_call: TRBJ1-1
clone_size: NA
d_call: TRBD1
cdr3_aa: CASSTTQGGAFF
cdr3_nt: TGTGCCAGCAGCACGACCCAGGGGGGAGCTTTCTTT

v_call: TRBV5-1
j_call: TRBJ2-3
clone_size: NA
d_call: TRBD2
cdr3_aa: CASSPGTSRADTQYF
cdr3_nt: TGCGCCAGCAGCCCCGGGACTAGCCGGGCAGATACGCAGTATTTT

v_call: TRBV6-5
j_call: TRBJ2-1
clone_size: NA
d_call: TRBD1
cdr3_aa: CATLGTGGIDNEQFF
cdr3_nt: TGTGCCACCTTAGGGACAGGGGGCATCGACAATGAGCAGTTCTTC

v_call: TRBV9
j_call: TRBJ2-3
clone_size: NA
d_call: TRBD1
cdr3_aa: CASSGWTGETDTQYF
cdr3_nt: TGTGCCAGCAGCGGATGGACAGGGGAGACAGATACGCAGTATTTT

v_call: TRBV6-5
j_call: TRBJ1-5
clone_size: NA
d_call: NA
cdr3_aa: CASSPQGSQPQHF
cdr3_nt: TGTGCCAGCAGTCCGCAGGGGTCTCAGCCCCAGCATTTT

v_call: TRBV10-3
j_call: TRBJ2-7
clone_size: NA
d_call: TRBD1
cdr3_aa: CAISPPGQGIYEQYF
cdr3_nt: TGTGCCATCAGTCCACCGGGACAGGGCATCTACGAGCAGTACTTC

v_call: TRBV6-1
j_call: TRBJ2-5
clone_size: NA
d_call: NA
cdr3_aa: CASSSLGTETQYF
cdr3_nt: TGTGCCAGCAGTTCCCTAGGAACGGAGACCCAGTACTTC

v_call: TRBV18
j_call: TRBJ2-7
clone_size: NA
d_call: TRBD1
cdr3_aa: CASSATGGWYEQYF
cdr3_nt: TGTGCCAGCTCCGCGACAGGGGGCTGGTACGAGCAGTACTTC

v_call: TRBV19
j_call: TRBJ2-5
clone_size: NA
d_call: TRBD1
cdr3_aa: CASSLRTGWGETQYF
cdr3_nt: TGTGCCAGTAGTCTACGGACAGGGTGGGGAGAGACCCAGTACTTC

v_call: TRBV11-2
j_call: TRBJ2-7
clone_size: NA
d_call: NA
cdr3_aa: CASSPSYEQYF
cdr3_nt: TGTGCCAGCAGCCCTTCTTACGAGCAGTACTTC

v_call: TRBV29-1
j_call: TRBJ2-2
clone_size: NA
d_call: NA
cdr3_aa: CSVPLTTNTGELFF
cdr3_nt: TGCAGCGTCCCCTTGACAACGAACACCGGGGAGCTGTTTTTT

v_call: TRBV9
j_call: TRBJ2-1
clone_size: NA
d_call: NA
cdr3_aa: CASSVTGIRAGNEQFF
cdr3_nt: TGTGCCAGCAGCGTAACCGGGATCCGGGCGGGCAATGAGCAGTTCTTC

v_call: TRBV7-2
j_call: TRBJ2-5
clone_size: NA
d_call: NA
cdr3_aa: CASSLAAGQETQYF
cdr3_nt: TGTGCCAGCAGCTTAGCCGCAGGCCAAGAGACCCAGTACTTC

v_call: TRBV11-2
j_call: TRBJ2-7
clone_size: NA
d_call: TRBD2
cdr3_aa: CASSQRLADIYEQYF
cdr3_nt: TGTGCCAGCAGCCAGAGACTAGCTGACATCTACGAGCAGTACTTC

v_call: TRBV5-1
j_call: TRBJ1-2
clone_size: NA
d_call: NA
cdr3_aa: CASSLGLQDVNGYTF
cdr3_nt: TGCGCCAGCAGCTTGGGGTTGCAGGATGTTAATGGCTACACCTTC

v_call: TRBV11-2
j_call: TRBJ2-2
clone_size: NA
d_call: NA
cdr3_aa: CASTRMRTGELFF
cdr3_nt: TGTGCCAGCACCCGTATGAGGACCGGGGAGCTGTTTTTT

v_call: TRBV19
j_call: TRBJ2-1
clone_size: once
d_call: TRBD2
cdr3_aa: CASSTLLAESYNEQFF
cdr3_nt: TGTGCCAGTAGTACCCTACTAGCGGAATCCTACAATGAGCAGTTCTTC

v_call: TRBV7-2
j_call: TRBJ2-5
clone_size: NA
d_call: TRBD2
cdr3_aa: CASSFLAEETQYF
cdr3_nt: TGTGCCAGCAGCTTCCTAGCGGAAGAGACCCAGTACTTC

v_call: TRBV10-2
j_call: TRBJ2-4
clone_size: NA
d_call: NA
cdr3_aa: CASSESGSPVAKNIQYF
cdr3_nt: TGCGCCAGCAGTGAGTCGGGCAGCCCAGTAGCCAAAAACATTCAGTACTTC

v_call: TRBV18
j_call: TRBJ2-1
clone_size: NA
d_call: NA
cdr3_aa: CASSPSGVRGKNNEQFF
cdr3_nt: TGTGCCAGCTCACCTTCTGGCGTCAGGGGTAAAAACAATGAGCAGTTCTTC

v_call: TRBV5-1
j_call: TRBJ2-3
clone_size: NA
d_call: TRBD1
cdr3_aa: CASRRSGTGAGDTQYF
cdr3_nt: TGCGCCAGCAGACGCTCCGGGACAGGGGCAGGGGATACGCAGTATTTT

v_call: TRBV21-1
j_call: TRBJ2-7
clone_size: NA
d_call: NA
cdr3_aa: CASSKRRDRGSYEQYF
cdr3_nt: TGTGCCAGCAGCAAACGACGGGACAGGGGAAGCTACGAGCAGTACTTC

v_call: TRBV5-1
j_call: TRBJ1-2
clone_size: once
d_call: TRBD1
cdr3_aa: CASSWGQGVDGYTF
cdr3_nt: TGCGCCAGCAGCTGGGGACAGGGGGTAGATGGCTACACCTTC

v_call: TRBV6-5
j_call: TRBJ2-7
clone_size: NA
d_call: NA
cdr3_aa: CASSSPYSGDYEQYF
cdr3_nt: TGTGCCAGCAGCTCCCCCTATAGCGGAGACTACGAGCAGTACTTC

v_call: TRBV7-3
j_call: TRBJ2-1
clone_size: NA
d_call: NA
cdr3_aa: CASSSTGDMGNEQFF
cdr3_nt: TGTGCCAGCAGCTCGACGGGAGATATGGGTAATGAGCAGTTCTTC

v_call: TRBV11-2
j_call: TRBJ1-1
clone_size: NA
d_call: NA
cdr3_aa: CASSRGQSLGNTEAFF
cdr3_nt: TGTGCCAGCAGCCGCGGACAGTCCCTTGGGAACACTGAAGCTTTCTTT

v_call: TRBV5-4
j_call: TRBJ2-3
clone_size: NA
d_call: TRBD2
cdr3_aa: CASRQPGLGTYTQYF
cdr3_nt: TGTGCCAGCAGACAACCGGGACTAGGAACTTATACGCAGTATTTT

v_call: TRBV6-6
j_call: TRBJ1-1
clone_size: NA
d_call: NA
cdr3_aa: CASSNKNTEAFF
cdr3_nt: TGTGCCAGCAGCAACAAGAACACTGAAGCTTTCTTT

v_call: TRBV5-1
j_call: TRBJ1-4
clone_size: NA
d_call: TRBD1
cdr3_aa: CASSLETGFNEKLFF
cdr3_nt: TGCGCCAGCAGCTTGGAGACAGGGTTTAATGAAAAACTGTTTTTT

v_call: TRBV4-1
j_call: TRBJ2-3
clone_size: NA
d_call: TRBD2
cdr3_aa: CASSQDGAGGPPRQYF
cdr3_nt: TGCGCCAGCAGCCAAGATGGGGCGGGGGGCCCTCCCAGGCAGTATTTT

v_call: TRBV10-3
j_call: TRBJ2-2
clone_size: NA
d_call: TRBD1
cdr3_aa: CAISDRDRAWDGELFF
cdr3_nt: TGTGCCATCAGTGATCGGGACAGGGCATGGGACGGGGAGCTGTTTTTT

v_call: TRBV6-1
j_call: TRBJ2-3
clone_size: NA
d_call: NA
cdr3_aa: CASRETPPRTDTQYF
cdr3_nt: TGTGCCAGCAGAGAGACACCACCCCGCACAGATACGCAGTATTTT

v_call: TRBV2
j_call: TRBJ1-6
clone_size: NA
d_call: TRBD1
cdr3_aa: CASRRVGTGNSPLHF
cdr3_nt: TGTGCCAGCAGAAGGGTCGGGACAGGGAATTCACCCCTCCACTTT

v_call: TRBV28
j_call: TRBJ2-7
clone_size: NA
d_call: NA
cdr3_aa: CASSRVPNADYEQYF
cdr3_nt: TGTGCCAGCAGCCGCGTCCCGAACGCGGACTACGAGCAGTACTTC

v_call: TRBV29-1
j_call: TRBJ1-4
clone_size: NA
d_call: TRBD1
cdr3_aa: CSVADRDEKLFF
cdr3_nt: TGCAGCGTCGCGGACAGGGATGAAAAACTGTTTTTT